This T cell receptor (beta chain) was observed in a study of sequential checkpoint blockade in melanoma. The overall study: First-line arms were nivolumab then ipilimumab, or the reverse, randomized 1:1. Maintenance nivolumab came after either treatment sequence.

TCRdb's copy holds only in-frame clones and misses some; the assay was immunoSEQ multiplex PCR. The top ten clones hold 9% to 14% of a sample with about 10,000 clones, roughly 77% of them seen once. There are 13 residues in the CDR3. V was cut by 4 bases and J by 2 bases, with 12 bases left in between. Per the germline V gene, CDR1 is SQVTM and CDR2 is ANQGSEA. Indicated treatment: randomized to nivolumab then ipilimumab (arm A) or the reverse (arm B). None of the patients previously received DNA-damaging chemotherapy. From thawed PBMCs, live CD3+CD8+ cells negative for CD19 and CD56 were sorted. The receptor was derived from a human donor with melanoma. The input for sequencing was CD8+ T cells sorted from blood (inferred from file names), taken from a patient given nivolumab and ipilimumab in sequence. V usage is TRBV29-1 and J usage is TRBJ2-7; D is unclear. The CDR3 DNA follows: TGCAGCGTTGTTGGAGAGCGACCCTACGAGCAGTACTTC. Translating gives CSVVGERPYEQYF.